The 25 T cell receptor beta chains presented below share a single source sample, sequenced in a study of cytomegalovirus exposure and HLA in healthy donors (dated by TCRdb to the late 2010s). The method behind the library was the immunoSEQ multiplex PCR assay. A mixture of 60 forward primers for TCR Vbeta segments and 13 reverse primers for TCR Jbeta segments was used in the multiplex PCR. Drawn from immuneACCESS, this table holds only the in-frame rearrangements with V and J called that TCRdb kept. Clones are partly lost; checked studies trace under half to an unresolved V gene and leave the rest unexplained. The sample's table lists a count of around 76,000 clones. The ten largest make up 1.5% of the sample. Sequencing was carried out using PBMCs. These receptors all come from a woman aged 55-69 years in good health and CMV-seronegative.

V and J are TRBV6-5 and TRBJ2-1; TRBD2 aligns across 8 bases. The V and J ends lost 2 bases and 2 bases, in that order; junction bases with no gene match: 5. Germline CDR1 and CDR2: MNHEY and SVGAGI. CDR3 length equals 16 residues. The CDR3 nucleotides read TGTGCCAGCAGTTACACGAGCGGGAGAACCTACAATGAGCAGTTCTTC. Amino acid sequence: CASSYTSGRTYNEQFF.

The chain couples TRBV14 to TRBJ2-1, with D perhaps TRBD1 (6 bases). V gave up 0 bases and J gave up 7 bases, with 13 bases separating them. CDR1 and CDR2 from the germline V gene are SGHDN and FVKESK. CDR3 length equals 15 residues. CDR3 nucleotide sequence: TGTGCCAGCAGCCAAGATGGGGGCCAGGGTAATGAGCAGTTCTTC. Translation gives CASSQDGGQGNEQFF.

The chain joins TRBV9 to TRBJ2-1, with TRBD2 identical over 7 bases. CDR1 and CDR2 (germline): SGDLS, YYNGEE. The V gene end was trimmed by 2 bases and the J gene end by 2 bases; junction bases not matched to a gene: 4. The CDR3 spans 15 residues. CDR3 in amino acids: CASSVGGTTYNEQFF. CDR3 in DNA: TGTGCCAGCAGCGTGGGTGGGACTACCTACAATGAGCAGTTCTTC.

The gene calls are TRBV6-1 and TRBJ1-2; a weak D match, TRBD1 (5 bases). The CDR3 length is 17 residues. V gave up 0 bases and J gave up 2 bases, with 16 bases separating them. Germline assignment: CDR1 MNHNS and CDR2 SASEGT. CDR3 amino acids: CASSEALYQGTNYGYTF. The CDR3 DNA reads TGTGCCAGCAGTGAAGCGCTGTATCAGGGCACAAACTATGGCTACACCTTC.

The chain has TRBV21-1 and TRBJ2-5; TRBD1 is the table's D call and was not checked against the DNA. TRBV21-1 is an annotated pseudogene. There are 14 residues in the CDR3. In DNA form, the CDR3 reads TGTGCCAGCAGCATCCCGCAGGGATCAGAGACCCAGTACTTC. Protein: CASSIPQGSETQYF.

This chain connects TRBV27 to TRBJ2-1; 8 bases fit TRBD2. CDR3 size: 16 residues. In germline, CDR1 is MNHEY, CDR2 SMNVEV (reference sequence). The ends lost 4 bases at V and 0 bases at J; junction bases unmatched: 5. DNA of the CDR3: TGTGCCAGCAGTTCGGGGCTAGCGGGCTCCTACAATGAGCAGTTCTTC. Translation: CASSSGLAGSYNEQFF.

The rearrangement joins TRBV6-5 to TRBJ2-2; D is uncertain. This CDR3 comprises 14 residues. The germline V and J ends were trimmed by 0 bases and 1 base, with 3 bases remaining between them. The germline CDR1 and CDR2 sequences are MNHEY and SVGAGI. The CDR3 region has the DNA TGTGCCAGCAGTTACTCGAGGAACACCGGGGAGCTGTTTTTT. Protein sequence: CASSYSRNTGELFF.

The chain combines TRBV28 with TRBJ1-4, with 7 positions matching TRBD1. Per germline, CDR1 MDHEN and CDR2 SYDVKM. Trimming removed 5 bases from V and 10 bases from J; junction bases left unmatched: 16. The CDR3 is 16 residues long. CDR3 sequence: CASSLETDRERGKLFF. Written as DNA, the CDR3 is TGTGCCAGCAGTCTGGAAACCGACAGGGAGAGGGGAAAACTGTTTTTT.

V gene TRBV7-8 combines with J gene TRBJ2-7; tentative D call: TRBD1 (5 bases). V lost 0 bases to trimming and J lost 0 bases, with 12 bases between them. This CDR3 comprises 16 residues. Germline V CDR1 and CDR2: SGHVS, FQNEAQ. For the CDR3, the DNA is TGTGCCAGCAGCTTAGCAGGGGCCCACGGCTCCTACGAGCAGTACTTC. Translated: CASSLAGAHGSYEQYF.

The rearrangement links TRBV5-1 to TRBJ1-1, with 7 bases fitting TRBD1. There are 15 residues in the CDR3. Germline V gene sequence: CDR1 SGHRS, CDR2 YFSETQ. V was pared by 4 bases and J by 0 bases, with 6 bases of the junction left unmatched. CDR3 nucleotides: TGCGCCAGCAGCCTCCAGGGGGTACTGAACACTGAAGCTTTCTTT. It codes for CASSLQGVLNTEAFF.

V and J are TRBV7-2 and TRBJ2-3; D not certain. Germline CDR1 reads SGHTA; CDR2 reads FQGNSA. V was shortened by 5 bases and J by 8 bases, with 14 bases between the two germline ends. The CDR3 extends over 13 amino acids. CDR3 loop: CASSPQSAGTQYF. CDR3 DNA sequence: TGTGCCAGCAGCCCCCAGTCGGCAGGTACGCAGTATTTT.

V and J are TRBV5-4 and TRBJ2-7, with TRBD1 matching over 8 bases. The CDR3 has 15 residues. The ends lost 4 bases at V and 2 bases at J; junction bases unmatched: 8. Germline CDR1 is SGHNT and CDR2 is YYREEE (reference sequence). For the CDR3, the DNA is TGTGCCAGCAGCCCATCCGGGACAGGACCCTACGAGCAGTACTTC. It is translated as CASSPSGTGPYEQYF.

The rearrangement joins TRBV5-4 to TRBJ2-7; D is perhaps TRBD2 (6 bases). CDR3 length: 16 residues. From germline, CDR1 is SGHNT and CDR2 YYREEE (reference sequence). V lost 1 base, J lost 3 bases, and 17 bases lay in between. CDR3 bases: TGTGCCAGCAGCTTGTTGGGCAGCGGGTGGAGCTACGAGCAGTACTTC. Its protein is CASSLLGSGWSYEQYF.

CDR3 sequence reads: CASSSQLKRDNEQFF. The CDR3 DNA reads TGTGCCAGCAGTTCACAACTTAAGCGGGACAATGAGCAGTTCTTC. The J gene is TRBJ2-1, the V gene TRBV28, with D possibly TRBD2 on 6 matching bases. The CDR3 consists of 15 residues. Trimming took 4 bases from V and 5 from J, leaving 15 bases between them. Germline lookup yields CDR1 MDHEN and CDR2 SYDVKM.

V usage is TRBV4-1 and J usage is TRBJ2-1; TRBD2 aligns across 14 bases. The CDR3 consists of 16 residues. Looked up from germline, CDR1 is MGHRA and CDR2 is YSYEKL. With 4 bases clipped from V and 8 bases from J, the junction kept 7 bases outside the gene matches. Here the CDR3 reads CASSLTGLAGEYEQFF. The CDR3 region has the DNA TGCGCCAGCAGCCTTACGGGACTAGCGGGAGAATATGAGCAGTTCTTC.

V usage is TRBV4-3 and J usage is TRBJ2-1; D perhaps matches TRBD2 (6 bases). V gave up 3 bases and J gave up 10 bases, with 13 bases separating them. The CDR3 consists of 13 residues. Germline CDR1 LGHNA, CDR2 YSLEER. The CDR3 DNA reads as TGCGCCAGCAGCCAGATACAGGACTACGAGCAGTTCTTC. As protein: CASSQIQDYEQFF.

The V gene is TRBV6-1, the J gene TRBJ2-7; TRBD2 might be the D (5 bases). This CDR3 comprises 14 residues. V lost 9 bases to trimming and J lost 5 bases, with 20 bases between them. Germline V gives CDR1 MNHNS, CDR2 SASEGT. Here the CDR3 DNA reads TGTGCCAGTGCCCTGGGCGGACTTGGGGACGAGCAGTACTTC. It codes for CASALGGLGDEQYF.

CDR3 protein: CASSLSRGRVGYTF. CDR3 in DNA: TGTGCCAGCAGTTTATCGAGGGGGCGCGTCGGCTACACCTTC. The chain carries TRBV28 and TRBJ1-2, with 7 positions matching TRBD1. This CDR3 is built from 14 residues. With V trimmed by 1 base and J by 8 bases, 7 bases remained unmatched. Germline lookup yields CDR1 MDHEN and CDR2 SYDVKM.

The chain recombines TRBV28 with TRBJ1-1; no firm D call. Germline CDR1 and CDR2: MDHEN and SYDVKM. The CDR3 covers 15 residues. The V and J ends lost 3 bases and 4 bases respectively, with 15 bases between them. The DNA for the CDR3 is TGTGCCAGCAGTTTTCTATATAGGTCGGGCACTGAAGCTTTCTTT. Amino acid sequence: CASSFLYRSGTEAFF. Looking up the rest from reference TRBV28 and TRBJ1-1 gives the full variable domain: DVKVTQSSRYLVKRTGEKVFLECVQDMDHENMFWYRQDPGLGLRLIYFSYDVKMKEKGDIPEGYSVSREKKERFSLILESASTNQTSMYLCASSFLYRSGTEAFFGQGTRLTVV.

J is TRBJ2-7 and V is TRBV7-6; 7 nucleotides match TRBD1. In germline, CDR1 is SGHVS, CDR2 FNYEAQ. V lost 5 bases, J lost 2 bases, and 18 bases stayed unmatched. The CDR3 sequence is 18 residues long. In DNA form, the CDR3 reads TGTGCCAGCAGCGAGGGGGTACCCGGCGGACAGGTTCCCTACGAGCAGTACTTC. Translating it yields CASSEGVPGGQVPYEQYF.

The chain joins TRBV6-5 to TRBJ1-5, with 9 bases identical to TRBD1. After removal of 9 bases from V and 2 bases from J, the junction contained 5 bases not matched to a gene. The CDR3 has 14 residues. Germline V gene sequence: CDR1 MNHEY, CDR2 SVGAGI. The CDR3 spells CASSRTGGNQPQHF. The CDR3 nucleotides read TGTGCCAGTTCAAGGACAGGGGGCAATCAGCCCCAGCATTTT.

The CDR3 DNA reads TGTGCCAGCAGCACCGACAGGGGCCGAGGAACCTTC. Translated: CASSTDRGRGTF. The V and J genes are TRBV7-9 and TRBJ1-2, with 8 nucleotides matching TRBD1. CDR1 is SEHNR, CDR2 FQNEAQ, per germline (reference sequence). The ends lost 5 bases at V and 14 bases at J; junction bases unmatched: 10. The CDR3 is 12 amino acids.

The V and J genes are TRBV29-1 and TRBJ2-5; no definite D call. Germline V CDR1 and CDR2: SQVTM, ANQGSEA. The CDR3 contains 11 residues. Trimming left V 8 bases short and J 4 bases short, with 11 bases between. The CDR3 loop is CSMTRRETQYF. The CDR3 DNA reads TGCAGCATGACTCGACGAGAGACCCAGTACTTC.

The chain couples TRBV6-5 to TRBJ2-7, with D possibly matching TRBD1 (5 bases). Germline V gene lookup returns CDR1 MNHEY and CDR2 SVGAGI. There are 15 residues in the CDR3. V was cut by 5 bases and J by 2 bases, with 16 bases left in between. This CDR3 reads CASSHDRSGAYEQYF. For the CDR3, the DNA is TGTGCCAGCAGTCACGACAGATCTGGGGCCTACGAGCAGTACTTC.

This chain uses TRBV19 with TRBJ2-2; tentatively, D is TRBD2 (6 bases). Trimming shortened V by 7 bases and J by 4 bases, and 13 bases separated the two germline ends. The CDR3 spans 14 residues. CDR1 LNHDA and CDR2 SQIVND come from the germline V gene (reference sequence). The CDR3 bases are TGTGCCAGTAAATCCCAGGGAGGCACCGGGGAGCTGTTTTTT. Its translation is CASKSQGGTGELFF.